This T cell receptor (beta chain) was documented in a study of cytomegalovirus exposure and HLA in healthy donors. The germline gives CDR1 GTSNPN, CDR2 SVGIG (reference sequence). V was clipped by 3 bases and J by 0 bases; unmatched bases: 4. CDR3 length equals 14 residues. The PCR used 60 Vbeta and 13 Jbeta primers. TCRdb's table, derived via immunoSEQ multiplex PCR, lists solely in-frame clones and lacks some. The sample gives about 160,000 clones, over 70% of which show up once; more than 6% is in the top ten. The chain combines TRBV30 with TRBJ1-1, with 7 bases identical to TRBD1. Source material: PBMCs. The clonotype was recovered from a woman between 35 and 50 years old in good health and CMV-seropositive. This CDR3 reads CAWSRDRVNTEAFF. The CDR3 bases are TGTGCCTGGAGCCGGGACAGAGTGAACACTGAAGCTTTCTTT.